This T cell receptor (beta chain) was captured by sequencing in a study of T cell responses to AZD1222 COVID-19 vaccine. Regarding the study as a whole: Just six or seven AZD1222 recipients tested seropositive at baseline.

This clone was recorded only once. The target antigen is unknown. Data came from immunoSEQ multiplex PCR; TCRdb stores just in-frame clones and leaves some out. This repertoire shows fewer than 90,000 clones, about 93% found once; its top ten account for about 9.9%. Investigators merged groups given second doses at roughly 4 or roughly 12 weeks. This receptor was identified in an adult who received the AZD1222 COVID-19 vaccine. This material consisted of peripheral blood, taken 28 days after the second AZD1222 dose.

CDR3: CASSIVGSYYGYTF. CDR3 coding DNA: TGTGCCAGTAGTATAGTGGGCTCCTACTATGGCTACACCTTC. This rearrangement joins TRBV19 to TRBJ1-2; D is unresolved. The germline V gene has CDR1 LNHDA and CDR2 SQIVND (reference sequence). Trimming took off 1 base at V and 3 bases at J, with 9 bases between the two ends. The CDR3 runs 14 residues.